This passage covers 20 T cell receptor beta chains from one sample sequenced in a study of Ad26.COV2.S vaccination and SARS-CoV-2 variants. The treatment here: about 20 received Ad26.COV2.S at low or high dose, single or two shots; 5 received placebo; per-sample allocation not given. The samples date from day 63 after the first vaccine or placebo injection. Assay used: immunoSEQ multiplex PCR; TCRdb lists only in-frame clones, some missing. The table lists a few hundred thousand clones, 89% of them singletons, with under 2% in the top ten. Sequenced material: peripheral blood, taken in a trial of Ad26.COV2.S vaccine versus placebo. Receptors were obtained from a person between 18 and 59 years old who received the Ad26.COV2.S COVID-19 vaccine or a placebo.

The chain combines TRBV6-5 with TRBJ2-7; the match to TRBD1 covers 10 bases. Germline trimming cut 8 bases from V and 3 bases from J; bases unmatched to any gene: 10. CDR3 length: 15 amino acids. Germline values: CDR1 MNHEY, CDR2 SVGAGI. This CDR3 reads CASRSLGQGNYEQYF. The CDR3 DNA reads as TGTGCCAGCCGGTCCCTGGGACAGGGGAACTACGAGCAGTACTTC.

The chain has TRBV6-5 and TRBJ2-7; no clear D gene. The CDR3 is made up of 12 amino acids. Germline CDR1 MNHEY, CDR2 SVGAGI. The V end lost 8 bases, the J end lost 2 bases, and 10 bases lay between the germline ends. The CDR3 DNA follows: TGTGCCAGCGTTAGCTCAACCTACGAGCAGTACTTC. Its translation: CASVSSTYEQYF.

V gene TRBV5-6 combines with J gene TRBJ1-1; tentative D call: TRBD1 (6 bases). With 2 bases removed from V and 6 bases from J, the gap between germline ends came to 11 bases. The CDR3 is 13 residues long. CDR1 and CDR2 from the germline V gene are SGHDT and YYEEEE. CDR3 sequence (DNA): TGTGCCAGCAGCTTAATACAGGGCGCTGAAGCTTTCTTT. As protein: CASSLIQGAEAFF.

The rearrangement joins TRBV30 to TRBJ2-7; D ambiguous. Germline V gives CDR1 GTSNPN, CDR2 SVGIG (reference sequence). V lost 0 bases to trimming and J lost 4 bases, with 4 bases between them. CDR3 length: 11 amino acids. The CDR3 reads CAWSVKYEQYF. CDR3 coding DNA: TGTGCCTGGAGTGTTAAGTACGAGCAGTACTTC.

This clone was picked up one time. The genes are TRBV5-4 and TRBJ2-7; no firm D call. The CDR3 is made up of 16 amino acids. Trimming left V 1 base short and J 3 bases short, with 17 bases between. The germline V gene has CDR1 SGHNT and CDR2 YYREEE (reference sequence). The CDR3 spells CASSLYGYSDDYEQYF. The CDR3 DNA is TGTGCCAGCAGCTTGTACGGGTATTCGGATGACTACGAGCAGTACTTC.

The rearrangement links TRBV6-5 to TRBJ1-1; no firm D call. CDR1 is MNHEY, CDR2 SVGAGI, per germline. The CDR3 totals 13 residues. V gave up 7 bases and J gave up 1 base, with 10 bases separating them. In DNA form, the CDR3 reads TGTGCCAGCACCCCTTCCCCGAACACTGAAGCTTTCTTT. It yields the protein CASTPSPNTEAFF.

This chain uses TRBV27 with TRBJ2-1; D call uncertain. The length of the CDR3 is 14 residues. Germline CDR1 MNHEY, CDR2 SMNVEV (reference sequence). V was shortened by 6 bases and J by 5 bases, with 14 bases between the two germline ends. The CDR3 nucleotides read TGTGCCAGCAGCACCTACCGTAGAGACAATGAGCAGTTCTTC. This gives the protein CASSTYRRDNEQFF.

The chain joins TRBV7-2 to TRBJ2-1; 7 bases are shared with TRBD2. V shed 4 bases and J 6 bases; nucleotides not matched to a gene: 9. This CDR3 has 15 amino acids. CDR1 is SGHTA, CDR2 FQGNSA, per germline. The CDR3 sequence: CASSSKRELSNEQFF. CDR3 sequence (DNA): TGTGCCAGCAGCTCCAAGCGGGAACTGTCCAATGAGCAGTTCTTC.

This clone was detected a few times. The chain carries TRBV28 and TRBJ1-5; D unresolved. This CDR3 spans 15 amino acids. Trimming cost V 4 bases and J 1 base, with 11 bases left between them. Germline CDR1 is MDHEN and CDR2 is SYDVKM. In DNA, the CDR3 is TGTGCCAGCAGTTCCCCGGCGGCGAGCAATCAGCCCCAGCATTTT. Translated, it gives CASSSPAASNQPQHF.

This clone was counted once. This chain joins TRBV5-1 and TRBJ2-3; D is unresolved. Germline V gives CDR1 SGHRS, CDR2 YFSETQ. The CDR3 spans 15 residues. V was cut by 2 bases and J by 0 bases, with 10 bases left in between. DNA for the CDR3: TGCGCCAGCAGCTTAGTAAATCCTAGCACAGATACGCAGTATTTT. Encoded protein: CASSLVNPSTDTQYF.

V gene TRBV5-1 combines with J gene TRBJ2-2, with D possibly matching TRBD1 (5 bases). Germline-derived CDR1 and CDR2 are SGHRS and YFSETQ. The ends were cut back, 6 bases at V and 10 bases at J, with 19 bases in the middle. The CDR3 is 14 amino acids. CDR3 region: CASKGPRAAAELFF. The CDR3 nucleotides read TGCGCCAGCAAAGGGCCCAGGGCCGCCGCGGAGCTGTTTTTT.

The chain links TRBV18 to TRBJ2-1, with 11 positions matching TRBD2. CDR1 KGHSH and CDR2 LQKENI come from the germline V gene. The trim removed 4 bases at V and 2 bases at J, leaving 7 bases unmatched. The length of the CDR3 is 17 residues. The CDR3 reads CASSRRGLADTYNEQFF. DNA for the CDR3: TGTGCCAGCTCACGCCGGGGACTAGCGGACACCTACAATGAGCAGTTCTTC.

The V and J genes are TRBV7-2 and TRBJ1-2; 8 nucleotides align to TRBD1. J lost 7 bases, V lost 5 bases, and 6 bases had no gene match. The CDR3 totals 13 residues. Germline CDR1 SGHTA, CDR2 FQGNSA. The CDR3 nucleotides are TGTGCCAGCAGCGCGCAGGGGGCAGTTGGCTACACCTTC. This codes for CASSAQGAVGYTF.

This sequence joins TRBV25-1 and TRBJ2-5; D gene uncertain. V was cut by 6 bases and J by 12 bases, with 23 bases left in between. The CDR3 runs to 14 residues. From germline, CDR1 is MGHDK and CDR2 SYGVNS. The CDR3 nucleotides are TGTGCCAGCAGCCCAGACCGTGGGGTGATAGAGAAGTACTTC. It encodes CASSPDRGVIEKYF.

V is TRBV19 and J is TRBJ2-7; 11 nucleotides align to TRBD2. The CDR3 extends over 16 amino acids. V shed 6 bases and J 2 bases; nucleotides not matched to a gene: 9. The germline CDR1 and CDR2 sequences are LNHDA and SQIVND (reference sequence). The CDR3 spells CASSLTSGRPTYEQYF. For the CDR3, the DNA is TGTGCCAGTAGCCTTACTAGCGGGAGACCAACCTACGAGCAGTACTTC. The whole variable domain, filled in from reference TRBV19 and TRBJ2-7, reads DGGITQSPKYLFRKEGQNVTLSCEQNLNHDAMYWYRQDPGQGLRLIYYSQIVNDFQKGDIAEGYSVSREKKESFPLTVTSAQKNPTAFYLCASSLTSGRPTYEQYFGPGTRLTVT.

This chain connects TRBV18 to TRBJ1-6; 7 bases are shared with TRBD1. Trimming cost V 4 bases and J 8 bases; bases outside gene matches: 5. The CDR3 length is 14 residues. Germline V CDR1 and CDR2: KGHSH, LQKENI. The CDR3 sequence: CASSLQDRDSPLHF. CDR3 nucleotides: TGTGCCAGCTCACTACAAGACAGGGATTCACCCCTCCACTTT.

The chain joins TRBV7-9 to TRBJ2-5, with no clear D. V was pared by 8 bases and J by 2 bases, with 12 bases between. From germline, CDR1 is SEHNR and CDR2 FQNEAQ (reference sequence). The CDR3 contains 13 residues. The CDR3 loop is CASGASKQETQYF. Here the CDR3 DNA reads TGTGCCAGCGGAGCCAGTAAGCAAGAGACCCAGTACTTC.

The chain has TRBV11-3 and TRBJ2-1; 8 nucleotides agree with TRBD1. The CDR3 extends over 15 amino acids. The junction had 3 bases not matched to a gene; V was cut back by 5 bases and J by 0 bases. Germline V CDR1 and CDR2: SGHNT, YENEEA. DNA of the CDR3: TGTGCCAGCAGCCCCAGGGGGCTCTCCTACAATGAGCAGTTCTTC. Translation gives CASSPRGLSYNEQFF.

The chain links TRBV24-1 to TRBJ2-5, with 12 bases aligning to TRBD2. V shed 2 bases, J shed 5 bases, and the junction held 5 bases outside the gene matches. This CDR3 is built from 16 residues. CDR1 and CDR2 (germline): KGHDR, SFDVKD. In DNA form, the CDR3 reads TGTGCCACCAGTGATTCGGCGACTAGCGGGAGTGAGACCCAGTACTTC. Amino acids: CATSDSATSGSETQYF.

The chain combines TRBV5-8 with TRBJ2-3; D uncertain. In germline, CDR1 is SGHTS, CDR2 YDEGEE. The CDR3 loop spans 12 amino acids. V shed 3 bases and J shed 5 bases, with 7 bases lying between them. CDR3 sequence (DNA): TGTGCCAGCAGCTCGGTGGGAGATACGCAGTATTTT. It is translated as CASSSVGDTQYF. The entire variable domain, with the rest obtained from reference TRBV5-8 and TRBJ2-3, is as follows: EAGVTQSPTHLIKTRGQQATLRCSPISGHTSVYWYQQALGLGLQFLLWYDEGEERNRGNFPPRFSGRQFPNYSSELNVNALELEDSALYLCASSSVGDTQYFGPGTRLTVL.